Below, 21 T cell receptor beta chains from the same sample are listed, as sequenced in a study of T cells in Graves' hyperthyroidism and ophthalmopathy. Amplified regions were TCR beta CDR3 sequences from RNA transcripts. The HTBI primer set served for first-round RT-PCR of the TCR CDR3. TCRdb re-called the multiplex PCR reads with MiXCR, one entry per CDR3 protein. The sample lists 500,000 to 750,000 distinct CDR3 sequences; 15% to 17% were seen once. Material: blood. The source of these receptors is a woman aged 25 to 45 with Graves' hyperthyroidism.

This clonotype was seen a few times. The chain recombines TRBV28 with TRBJ1-1; TRBD1 might be the D (6 bases). Trimming stripped 5 bases from V and 2 bases from J, with 12 bases between. Germline CDR1 reads MDHEN; CDR2 reads SYDVKM. The CDR3 loop spans 14 amino acids. The CDR3 protein is CASSPSGANTEAFF. The CDR3 region has the DNA TGTGCCAGCAGTCCATCAGGGGCCAACACTGAAGCTTTCTTT.

This clonotype was recorded a few times. V gene TRBV19 combines with J gene TRBJ2-3, with D perhaps TRBD2 (5 bases). The CDR3 runs 14 residues. In germline, CDR1 is LNHDA, CDR2 SQIVND (reference sequence). Trimming cost V 5 bases and J 3 bases, with 12 bases left between them. CDR3 residues: CASSSDFETDTQYF. Here the CDR3 DNA reads TGTGCCAGTAGTTCGGACTTTGAGACAGATACGCAGTATTTT.

Only a few counts were recorded for this clonotype. The chain has TRBV6-1 and TRBJ2-3; D gene ambiguous. This CDR3 spans 13 amino acids. V lost 5 bases to trimming and J lost 6 bases, with 12 bases between them. CDR1 and CDR2 (germline): MNHNS, SASEGT. Here the CDR3 DNA reads TGTGCCAGCAGTTTAGGATTTATGGATACGCAGTATTTT. Its translation: CASSLGFMDTQYF.

The CDR3: CASSPRGETNSYEQYF. CDR3 coding DNA: TGTGCCAGCAGCCCCCGGGGGGAGACGAACTCCTACGAGCAGTACTTC. J is TRBJ2-7 and V is TRBV9, with 7 bases that match TRBD2. Germline loops: CDR1 SGDLS, CDR2 YYNGEE. V dropped 4 bases and J dropped 0; count of bases not matched to a gene: 10. CDR3 length equals 16 residues.

This rearrangement joins TRBV7-9 to TRBJ1-1; possibly TRBD1 for D (5 bases). Trimming took off 5 bases at V and 6 bases at J, with 16 bases between the two ends. Germline assignment: CDR1 SEHNR and CDR2 FQNEAQ (reference sequence). The CDR3 extends over 14 amino acids. The CDR3 loop is CASSPRGSGAEAFF. In nucleotides, the CDR3 is TGTGCCAGCAGCCCCCGGGGCTCCGGGGCTGAAGCTTTCTTT.

This clonotype was detected only a few times. The CDR3 region has the DNA TGTGCCAGCAGTGAAGTGGGTGACAATCACGGCTACACCTTC. Translation gives CASSEVGDNHGYTF. V and J are TRBV6-1 and TRBJ1-2; D unclear. Germline assignment: CDR1 MNHNS and CDR2 SASEGT. The germline V and J ends were trimmed by 1 base and 8 bases, with 14 bases remaining between them. The CDR3 covers 14 residues.

This clonotype was observed many times. The rearrangement uses TRBV15 and TRBJ2-7; possibly TRBD2 for D (5 bases). The CDR3 length is 14 residues. Trimming shortened V by 3 bases and J by 0 bases, and 9 bases separated the two germline ends. CDR1 LNHNV and CDR2 YYDKDF come from the germline V gene (reference sequence). CDR3 sequence (DNA): TGTGCCACCAGCAGCCAGGCGGGCTCCTACGAGCAGTACTTC. As protein: CATSSQAGSYEQYF.

This clonotype was recorded at least ten times. This chain connects TRBV2 to TRBJ1-5; D is perhaps TRBD1 (5 bases). Per the germline V gene, CDR1 is SNHLY and CDR2 is FYNNEI. Trimming left V 7 bases short and J 2 bases short, with 15 bases between. The CDR3 consists of 15 residues. The CDR3: CASMRAREGNQPQHF. CDR3 DNA: TGTGCCAGCATGCGAGCCAGGGAAGGCAATCAGCCCCAGCATTTT.

The chain uses TRBV18 and TRBJ2-7; unclear D gene. The CDR3 contains 15 residues. Trimming shortened V by 2 bases and J by 1 base, and 12 bases separated the two germline ends. Germline CDR1 is KGHSH and CDR2 is LQKENI. CDR3 loop: CASSPVQESSYEQYF. The CDR3 bases are TGTGCCAGCTCACCAGTCCAGGAGAGTTCCTACGAGCAGTACTTC.

The chain links TRBV2 to TRBJ2-1, with 11 bases lining up with TRBD2. J was trimmed by 5 bases and V by 6 bases; bases with no gene match: 18. Per germline, CDR1 SNHLY and CDR2 FYNNEI. There are 19 residues in the CDR3. CDR3 in amino acids: CASSRASGRFTLLDNEQFF. The CDR3 region has the DNA TGTGCCAGCAGCCGGGCTAGCGGGAGGTTTACCCTCCTTGACAATGAGCAGTTCTTC.

This clonotype came up many times. V usage is TRBV12-5 and J usage is TRBJ2-3; 8 nucleotides align to TRBD2. The length of the CDR3 is 15 residues. Unmatched junction bases numbered 7, after V lost 4 bases and J lost 4 bases. Germline-derived CDR1 and CDR2 are LGHNT and FRNRAP. This CDR3 is CASGWTAGAADTQYF. The CDR3 nucleotides are TGTGCTAGTGGTTGGACAGCGGGAGCAGCAGATACGCAGTATTTT.

In this sample, this clonotype turned up many times. The genes are TRBV30 and TRBJ1-5; no firm D call. This CDR3 comprises 14 residues. CDR1 and CDR2 from the germline V gene are GTSNPN and SVGIG (reference sequence). The V gene lost 3 bases and the J gene lost 0 bases, with 9 bases spanning the gap. CDR3 bases: TGTGCCTGGAGCAATCGGCATAGCAATCAGCCCCAGCATTTT. This encodes CAWSNRHSNQPQHF.

This clonotype showed up many times. This chain joins TRBV7-2 and TRBJ1-5; 8 bases map to TRBD1. Germline CDR1 SGHTA, CDR2 FQGNSA. The V gene end was trimmed by 1 base and the J gene end by 6 bases; junction bases not matched to a gene: 11. The CDR3 runs 17 residues. CDR3 sequence (DNA): TGTGCCAGCAGCTTAGTAGGGGGACAGGTCGGGGGTCAGCCCCAGCATTTT. Protein product: CASSLVGGQVGGQPQHF.

On this clonotype: The final CDR3 position lacks the conserved phenylalanine or tryptophan, pointing to a likely read error. This chain uses TRBV14 with TRBJ2-3, with D hard to call. This CDR3 region has 14 residues. Germline CDR1 is SGHDN and CDR2 is FVKESK. V lost 2 bases and J 7 bases, leaving 13 bases between the germline ends. The CDR3, as DNA: TGTGCCAGCAGCCAACTGGACCGAGGCAATACGCAGTATTCT. Its translation: CASSQLDRGNTQYS.

J is TRBJ2-1 and V is TRBV7-3; 12 bases map to TRBD2. V lost 3 bases and J lost 0; bases outside the gene matches: 12. Germline values: CDR1 SGHTA, CDR2 FQGTGA. The CDR3 sequence is 20 residues long. The CDR3 here is CASSFGTSGPRGGSYNEQFF. DNA of the CDR3: TGTGCCAGCAGCTTTGGGACTAGCGGGCCAAGGGGGGGCTCCTACAATGAGCAGTTCTTC.

This clonotype was seen repeatedly, ten times or more. V is TRBV18 and J is TRBJ2-7; no clear D. Trimming removed 0 bases at V and 3 bases at J, with 6 bases between. CDR3 length: 13 amino acids. The germline CDR1 and CDR2 sequences are KGHSH and LQKENI. The CDR3 loop reads CASSPPVGYEQYF. CDR3 nucleotide sequence: TGTGCCAGCTCACCACCGGTAGGCTACGAGCAGTACTTC.

The chain has TRBV19 and TRBJ1-5, with 11 bases lining up with TRBD1. CDR1 is LNHDA, CDR2 SQIVND, per germline (reference sequence). This CDR3 spans 15 amino acids. V shed 5 bases and J 1 base; nucleotides not matched to a gene: 1. CDR3 DNA: TGTGCCAGTAGTCGGGACAGGGGGAGCAATCAGCCCCAGCATTTT. As protein: CASSRDRGSNQPQHF.

This clonotype was seen ten or more times. This chain joins TRBV2 and TRBJ2-2, with a weak D call TRBD2 (5 bases). Trimming cost V 7 bases and J 3 bases, with 9 bases left between them. The CDR3 sequence is 13 residues long. CDR1 SNHLY and CDR2 FYNNEI come from the germline V gene. The chain's CDR3 is CASNPGYTGELFF. In nucleotides, the CDR3 is TGTGCCAGCAATCCGGGGTACACCGGGGAGCTGTTTTTT.

This chain joins TRBV27 and TRBJ1-5; tentative D call: TRBD1 (6 bases). Trimming cost V 5 bases and J 6 bases, with 11 bases left between them. The CDR3 is made up of 13 amino acids. Germline V lookup: CDR1 MNHEY, CDR2 SMNVEV (reference sequence). CDR3 DNA: TGTGCCAGCAGTGGTACAGGGTTTCAGCCCCAGCATTTT. It codes for CASSGTGFQPQHF.

The count of this clonotype is one. A much larger clone lies one base from this, so it may be a read error. The chain has TRBV29-1 and TRBJ2-7, with D unclear. Germline lookup yields CDR1 SQVTM and CDR2 ANQGSEA. CDR3 length: 12 amino acids. Between the trimmed V and J ends, which lost 3 bases and 2 bases, there was a span of 8 bases. This CDR3 is CSVDGDTYEQYF. The CDR3, as DNA: TGCAGCGTTGATGGCGATACCTACGAGCAGTACTTC.

The chain couples TRBV7-9 to TRBJ1-4; no clear D gene. CDR3 size: 13 residues. Germline assignment: CDR1 SEHNR and CDR2 FQNEAQ (reference sequence). Trimming removed 5 bases at V and 7 bases at J, with 11 bases between. CDR3 region: CASSTVISEKLFF. As DNA, the CDR3 is TGTGCCAGCAGCACCGTTATCAGTGAAAAACTGTTTTTT.